These 6 T cell receptor beta chains were sequenced from one sample in a study of T cells in Graves' hyperthyroidism and ophthalmopathy. RNA transcripts gave rise to amplified TCR beta CDR3 regions. Carried out on the TCR CDR3, a first-round RT-PCR used the HTBI primer set. TCRdb recomputed calls from the multiplex PCR reads with MiXCR, one row per CDR3 protein. This sample has 210,000 or so distinct CDR3 sequences, with 17% found just once. The specimen sequenced was blood. These TCRs come from a man aged 50 or older with Graves' hyperthyroidism.

This clonotype appeared many times. The chain is built from TRBV2 and TRBJ1-5, with no clear D. V was clipped by 1 base and J by 1 base, with 8 bases between them. Germline CDR1 reads SNHLY; CDR2 reads FYNNEI. This CDR3 comprises 15 residues. The CDR3 bases are TGTGCCAGCAGTGAAGGTCGGTCAAGCAATCAGCCCCAGCATTTT. This gives the protein CASSEGRSSNQPQHF.

As to this clonotype: One end of the junction fails to match germline, which may point to a read error. The chain carries TRBV20-1 and TRBJ2-3, with 8 bases matching TRBD2. Germline CDR1 reads DFQATT; CDR2 reads SNEGSKA (reference sequence). The CDR3 totals 15 residues. The CDR3: CSARDTSGYTDTQYF. The DNA for the CDR3 is TGCAGTGCTAGAGATACTAGCGGATACACAGACACGCAGTATTTT.

Ten or more counts support this clonotype. The limits of the CDR3 on the DNA are not certain, so only TCRdb's listed CDR3 is given. This chain uses TRBV12-3 or TRBV12-4 with TRBJ2-5; the D call TRBD1 from the table was never checked on the DNA. The CDR3 spans 14 amino acids, including both terminal residues. The CDR3 loop is CASTFWGQGAPPYF.

This clonotype was counted ten times or more. This chain links TRBV7-2 with TRBJ2-3, with 14 bases that match TRBD2. Germline V gene data show CDR1 as SGHTA and CDR2 as FQGNSA. The junction had 8 bases not matched to a gene; V was cut back by 0 bases and J by 3 bases. The CDR3 extends over 19 amino acids. The CDR3 spells CASSLALGTSGSNTDTQYF. The CDR3 DNA reads TGTGCCAGCAGCTTAGCGCTTGGGACTAGCGGGAGTAATACAGATACGCAGTATTTT.

This clonotype was counted only a few times. The chain combines TRBV30 with TRBJ2-3; possibly TRBD1 for D (5 bases). Trimming removed 5 bases at V and 1 base at J, with 7 bases between. The CDR3 is 12 amino acids. Germline CDR1 is GTSNPN and CDR2 is SVGIG (reference sequence). The CDR3 DNA follows: TGTGCCTGGGACAGCCGCACAGATACGCAGTATTTT. As protein: CAWDSRTDTQYF.

In this sample, this clonotype turned up many times. The rearrangement joins TRBV30 to TRBJ1-5; D possibly corresponds to TRBD1 (5 bases). Germline values: CDR1 GTSNPN, CDR2 SVGIG (reference sequence). This CDR3 has 14 residues. Trimming took off 7 bases at V and 2 bases at J, with 15 bases between the two ends. CDR3 nucleotide sequence: TGTGCCTCGCAACAGACGGGGGGCAATCAGCCCCAGCATTTT. Residues: CASQQTGGNQPQHF.